A selection of T cell receptor beta chains follows, all from one sample in a study of vaccination and CD4 T cells after COVID-19. These receptors lack a known antigen. TCRdb redid the calling of the PCR reads with MiXCR, one entry per CDR3 protein. Of roughly 10,000 distinct CDR3 sequences in the sample, around 62% were seen once. The sequencing input was CD4+ T cells from blood, cultured in vitro. The receptors derive from a human donor who had recovered from COVID-19. Both conserved end residues are part of each CDR3. A D gene is named only where the DNA matches it firmly. Expanded clones get a size class; other rows say once, few or many, or leave the size out.

D gene	clone size	V gene	J gene	CDR3 DNA	CDR3 protein
-	-	TRBV6-1	TRBJ1-2	TGTGCCAGCACCCGGGACAATAGTTATGGCTACACCTTC	CASTRDNSYGYTF
-	-	TRBV20-1	TRBJ2-3	TGCAGTGCTAGGGACAGCGGTCGGGTGACAGATACGCAGTATTTT	CSARDSGRVTDTQYF
TRBD1	-	TRBV7-3	TRBJ2-5	TGTGCCAGCAGCCGAACCGGGACAGGGGAAGAGACCCAGTACTTC	CASSRTGTGEETQYF
-	-	TRBV19	TRBJ2-3	TGTGCCAGTAGTCCGGGGCCGCCGGGTACGCAGTATTTT	CASSPGPPGTQYF
-	few	TRBV10-3	TRBJ1-1	TGTGCCATCAGCCAGGACGGATTGAACACTGAAGCTTTCTTT	CAISQDGLNTEAFF
-	-	TRBV20-1	TRBJ1-1	TGCAGTGCTGTCAGGTTCGAAGGCACTGAAGCTTTCTTT	CSAVRFEGTEAFF
-	-	TRBV7-3	TRBJ1-1	TGTGCCAGCAGCTTAACCCCGGCCACTGAAGCTTTCTTT	CASSLTPATEAFF
-	-	TRBV6-5	TRBJ1-2	TGTGCCAGCAGTTACTCGAGGGTTGAGACCGCGAACTATGGCTACACCTTC	CASSYSRVETANYGYTF
TRBD1	-	TRBV7-2	TRBJ1-3	TGTGCCAGCAGCGTACTTCCTAACAGGGGCGGCTCTGGAAACACCATATATTTT	CASSVLPNRGGSGNTIYF
-	-	TRBV29-1	TRBJ1-1	TGCAGCGTTGAAGGAGATCACACTGAAGCTTTCTTT	CSVEGDHTEAFF
-	-	TRBV19	TRBJ2-7	TGTGCCAGTAGTATAGATGGGGGCCACGGAGCCGAGCAGTACTTC	CASSIDGGHGAEQYF
-	-	TRBV6-5	TRBJ2-1	TGTGCCAGCAGTTACGGCAGTGGCAATGAGCAGTTCTTC	CASSYGSGNEQFF
-	few	TRBV6-1	TRBJ1-1	TGTGCCAGCGAGGGGCGGGGTGGGACTGAAGCTTTCTTT	CASEGRGGTEAFF
TRBD1	-	TRBV24-1	TRBJ2-3	TGTGCCACCGGGACAGGCTCGACAGATACGCAGTATTTT	CATGTGSTDTQYF
TRBD1	-	TRBV6-5	TRBJ1-5	TGTGCCAGCAGTTACGGGGGACAGGGGGCATTTAGCAATCAGCCCCAGCATTTT	CASSYGGQGAFSNQPQHF
TRBD1	-	TRBV30	TRBJ1-5	TGTGCCTGGAGTGTACAGAGGGGGCGTAGTCAGCCCCAGCATTTT	CAWSVQRGRSQPQHF
-	-	TRBV7-2	TRBJ1-6	TGTGCCAGCAGCATCCGGGCCTCGGGAAATAATTCACCCCTCCACTTT	CASSIRASGNNSPLHF
TRBD1	-	TRBV7-9	TRBJ1-5	TGTGCCAGCAGCTTAGGGCGGACAGGGGCGGAGCCCCAGCATTTT	CASSLGRTGAEPQHF
TRBD1	few	TRBV7-2	TRBJ1-2	TGTGCCAGCAGCTCGGGACAGGGCCTTTATGGCTACACCTTC	CASSSGQGLYGYTF
-	-	TRBV19	TRBJ2-3	TGTGCCAGTAGCAACTACCGGGGGTCGGATACGCAGTATTTT	CASSNYRGSDTQYF
TRBD1	-	TRBV2	TRBJ1-1	TGTGCCAGCAGTGTTGTACAGGGGGGCGAAGCTTTCTTT	CASSVVQGGEAFF
TRBD2	-	TRBV7-6	TRBJ2-7	TGTGCCAGCAGCTTTGGCACTAGCGGGAGTCTCACCTACGAGCAGTACTTC	CASSFGTSGSLTYEQYF
-	-	TRBV5-1	TRBJ2-2	TGCGCCAGCAGCTTGGTGTCGGGTCCCGGGGAGCTGTTTTTT	CASSLVSGPGELFF
-	large	TRBV27	TRBJ2-3	TGTGCCAGCAGTTTGGCCAGGGGCTACGATACGCAGTATTTT	CASSLARGYDTQYF
-	-	TRBV7-2	TRBJ2-3	TGTGCCAGCAGCTTAGATCGGGTGGATACGCAGTATTTT	CASSLDRVDTQYF
-	-	TRBV27	TRBJ1-5	TGTGCCAGCAGTTTATCTCGAGGGGGGGACGGGCCCCAGCATTTT	CASSLSRGGDGPQHF
TRBD1	few	TRBV20-1	TRBJ1-6	TGCAGTGCTAGAACGGGACAGGGAAACAATTCACCCCTCCACTTT	CSARTGQGNNSPLHF
TRBD1	-	TRBV11-2	TRBJ1-2	TGTGCCAGCAGCCCAGTCGGGACAGAGCCTCGCTATGGCTACACCTTC	CASSPVGTEPRYGYTF
-	few	TRBV6-2/TRBV6-3	TRBJ2-5	TGTGCCAGCAGTTCAGGGGTTCAGACCCAGTACTTC	CASSSGVQTQYF
TRBD1	-	TRBV5-5	TRBJ1-1	TGTGCCAGCAGCTTCGCACAGGGGGTGATGAACACTGAAGCTTTCTTT	CASSFAQGVMNTEAFF
TRBD2	-	TRBV6-2/TRBV6-3	TRBJ2-5	TGTGCCAGCAGTTACTCTCTAGCGGGGGGCGAGACCCAGTACTTC	CASSYSLAGGETQYF
TRBD1	-	TRBV7-2	TRBJ1-2	TGTGCCAGCAGCCGAGACAGGGGCCCCTATGGCTACACCTTC	CASSRDRGPYGYTF
-	-	TRBV27	TRBJ1-1	TGTGCCAGCAGTCCAGGGAAATATATGGCCGAATACGGGAACACTGAAGCTTTCTTT	CASSPGKYMAEYGNTEAFF
-	-	TRBV6-5	TRBJ1-1	TGTGCCAGCAGTTACTCGCCGGGGATGAACACTGAAGCTTTCTTT	CASSYSPGMNTEAFF
-	-	TRBV7-7	TRBJ2-2	TGTGCTAGCAGCTTAATTCAGGACACCGGGGAGCTGTTTTTT	CASSLIQDTGELFF